This T cell receptor beta chain was profiled in a study of control samples from healthy donors and cancer patients. Profiling relied on immunoSEQ multiplex PCR, and the TCRdb table lists in-frame clones only, not all of them. Of about 130,000 clones detected, about 93% appear once; the ten largest clones hold 13% to 15%. Germline CDR1 is DFQATT and CDR2 is SNEGSKA (reference sequence). V was shortened by 3 bases and J by 0 bases, with 2 bases between the two germline ends. CDR3 length equals 11 residues. Worth noting for this clone: Other DNA sequences in this sample translate to the same CDR3.

Sequenced input: PBMCs. The sequence came from a man aged 55 to 69 with colorectal cancer. This sequence joins TRBV20-1 and TRBJ1-1; D is undetermined. The chain's CDR3 is CSARLNTEAFF. The CDR3 region has the DNA TGCAGTGCTAGGCTGAACACTGAAGCTTTCTTT.